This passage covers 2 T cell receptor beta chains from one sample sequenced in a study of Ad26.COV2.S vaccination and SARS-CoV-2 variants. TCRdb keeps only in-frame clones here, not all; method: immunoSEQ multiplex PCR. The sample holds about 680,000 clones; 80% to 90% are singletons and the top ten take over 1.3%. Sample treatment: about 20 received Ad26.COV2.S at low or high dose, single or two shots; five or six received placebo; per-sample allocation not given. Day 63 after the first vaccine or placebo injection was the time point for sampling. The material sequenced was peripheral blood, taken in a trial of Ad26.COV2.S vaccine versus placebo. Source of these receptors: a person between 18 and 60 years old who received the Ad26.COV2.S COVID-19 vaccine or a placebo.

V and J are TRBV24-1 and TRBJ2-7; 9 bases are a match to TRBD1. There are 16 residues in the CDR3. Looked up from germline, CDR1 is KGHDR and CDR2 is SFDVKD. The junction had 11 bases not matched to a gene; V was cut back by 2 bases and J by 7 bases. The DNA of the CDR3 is TGTGCCACCAGTGATTCTCCGGGACAGGGCCTTCAGGAGCAGTACTTC. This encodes CATSDSPGQGLQEQYF.

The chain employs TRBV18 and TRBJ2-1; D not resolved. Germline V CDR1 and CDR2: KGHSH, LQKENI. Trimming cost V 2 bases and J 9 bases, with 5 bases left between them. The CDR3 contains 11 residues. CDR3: CASSPESEQFF. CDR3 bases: TGTGCCAGCTCACCAGAGAGTGAGCAGTTCTTC.